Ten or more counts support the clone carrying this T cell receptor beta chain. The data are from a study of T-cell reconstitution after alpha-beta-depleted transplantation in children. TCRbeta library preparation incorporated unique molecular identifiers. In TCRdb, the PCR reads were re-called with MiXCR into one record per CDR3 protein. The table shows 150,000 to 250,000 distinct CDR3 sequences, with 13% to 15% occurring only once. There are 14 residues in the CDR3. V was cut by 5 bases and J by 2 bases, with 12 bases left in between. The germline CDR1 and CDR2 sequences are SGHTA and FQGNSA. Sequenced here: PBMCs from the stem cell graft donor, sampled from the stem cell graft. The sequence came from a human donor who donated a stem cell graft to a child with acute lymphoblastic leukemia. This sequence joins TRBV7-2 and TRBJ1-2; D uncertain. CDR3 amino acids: CASSPRRENYGYTF. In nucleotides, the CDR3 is TGTGCCAGCAGCCCACGACGGGAGAACTATGGCTACACCTTC. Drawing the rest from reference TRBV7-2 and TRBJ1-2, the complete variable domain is GAGVSQSPSNKVTEKGKDVELRCDPISGHTALYWYRQSLGQGLEFLIYFQGNSAPDKSGLPSDRFSAERTGGSVSTLTIQRTQQEDSAVYLCASSPRRENYGYTFGSGTRLTVV.